The source of this T cell receptor beta chain is a study of Ad26.COV2.S vaccination and SARS-CoV-2 variants. Across the whole study: Donor allocation was to the COV1001 Ad26.COV2.S trial arm.

Treatment defined: approximately 18 received Ad26.COV2.S at low or high dose, single or two shots; roughly five received placebo; per-sample allocation not given. Collection of samples fell on day 63 after the first vaccine or placebo injection. It was an adult aged 18-55 years in Boston who was the donor. Trimming took off 7 bases at V and 4 bases at J, with 17 bases between the two ends. Looked up from germline, CDR1 is MDHEN and CDR2 is SYDVKM. The CDR3 contains 15 residues. Study-wide points: An underestimation of total T cell responses may have resulted from the TCR breadth and depth analyses. Vaccinees showed greater spike-specific TCR breadth than placebo recipients.

A word on this clone: The target antigen is unknown.

The repertoire was sequenced with immunoSEQ multiplex PCR; TCRdb's copy has only in-frame clones and lacks some. The sample lists 320,000 or so clones, roughly 90% occurring once. Sample: peripheral blood, taken in a trial of Ad26.COV2.S vaccine versus placebo. The rearrangement links TRBV28 to TRBJ1-3; tentatively, D is TRBD1 (5 bases). The TCR originated in a person aged 18-65 years who received the Ad26.COV2.S COVID-19 vaccine or a placebo. CDR3 loop: CASKGGDLGGNTIYF. Here the CDR3 DNA reads TGTGCCAGCAAGGGAGGGGACCTGGGGGGAAACACCATATATTTT.